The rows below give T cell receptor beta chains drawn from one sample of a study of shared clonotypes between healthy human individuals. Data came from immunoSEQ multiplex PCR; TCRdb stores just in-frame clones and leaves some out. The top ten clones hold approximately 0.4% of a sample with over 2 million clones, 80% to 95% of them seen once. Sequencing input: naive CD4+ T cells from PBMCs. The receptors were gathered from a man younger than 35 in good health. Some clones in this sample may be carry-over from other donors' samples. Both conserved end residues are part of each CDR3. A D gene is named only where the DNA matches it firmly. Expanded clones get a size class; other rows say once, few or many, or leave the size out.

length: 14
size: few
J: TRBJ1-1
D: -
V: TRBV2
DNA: TGTGCCAGCAGTGAATTAACGTCGAACACTGAAGCTTTCTTT
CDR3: CASSELTSNTEAFF

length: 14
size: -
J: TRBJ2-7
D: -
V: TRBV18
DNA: TGTGCCAGCTCAGGGGGGCGCAGGACCTACGAGCAGTACTTC
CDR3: CASSGGRRTYEQYF

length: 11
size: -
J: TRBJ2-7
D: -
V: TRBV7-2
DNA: TGTGCCAGCAGGGATTACTACGAGCAGTACTTC
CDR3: CASRDYYEQYF

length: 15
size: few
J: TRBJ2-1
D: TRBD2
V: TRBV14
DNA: TGTGCCAGCAGCCCGACTAGCGGAACCTACAATGAGCAGTTCTTC
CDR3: CASSPTSGTYNEQFF

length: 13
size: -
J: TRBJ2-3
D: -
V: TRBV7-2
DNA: TGTGCCAGCAGCTTCTCTGGCACAGATACGCAGTATTTT
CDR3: CASSFSGTDTQYF

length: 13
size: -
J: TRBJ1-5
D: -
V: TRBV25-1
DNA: TGTGCCAGCAGTGAAAGAGGGTTTCAGCCCCAGCATTTT
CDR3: CASSERGFQPQHF

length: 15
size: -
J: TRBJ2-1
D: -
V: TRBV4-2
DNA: TGTGCCAGCAGCCAAGCGGGACCCCAGGGGAACGAGCAGTTCTTC
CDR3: CASSQAGPQGNEQFF

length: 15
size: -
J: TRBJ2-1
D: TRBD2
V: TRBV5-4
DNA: TGTGCCAGCAGCTTCGGGACTAGCGGGAGGGAAGGGCAGTTCTTC
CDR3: CASSFGTSGREGQFF

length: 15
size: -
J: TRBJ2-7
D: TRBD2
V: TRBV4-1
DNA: TGCGCCAGCAGCCAAGGGACTAGCGGACCCTACGAGCAGTACTTC
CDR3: CASSQGTSGPYEQYF

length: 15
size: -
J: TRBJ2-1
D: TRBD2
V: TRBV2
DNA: TGTGCCAGCAGTGAATGGGCTAGCGGGATCAATGAGCAGTTCTTC
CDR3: CASSEWASGINEQFF

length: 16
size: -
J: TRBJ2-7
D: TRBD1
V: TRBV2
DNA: TGTGCCAGCGCCCCCGGTCAGGGACAGGGGGTCTACGAGCAGTACTTC
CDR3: CASAPGQGQGVYEQYF

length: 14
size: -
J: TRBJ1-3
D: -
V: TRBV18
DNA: TGTGCCAGCTCACGGACAGCTTCTGGAAACACCATATATTTT
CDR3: CASSRTASGNTIYF

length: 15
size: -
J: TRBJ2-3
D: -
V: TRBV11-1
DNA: TGTGCCAGCAGCTTAGCCCTGGCGGTCACAGATACGCAGTATTTT
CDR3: CASSLALAVTDTQYF

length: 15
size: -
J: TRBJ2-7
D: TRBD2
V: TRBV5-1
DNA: TGCGCCAGCAGCTTGACCGCGGGAGTTGCCTACGAGCAGTACTTC
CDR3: CASSLTAGVAYEQYF

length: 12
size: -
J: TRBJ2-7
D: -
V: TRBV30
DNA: TGTGCCTGGGAGGAAGGGACCTACGAGCAGTACTTC
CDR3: CAWEEGTYEQYF

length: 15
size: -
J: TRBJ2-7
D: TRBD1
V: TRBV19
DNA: TGTGCCAGTAGTACCCCGGGGACAGTCCCCTACGAGCAGTACTTC
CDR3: CASSTPGTVPYEQYF

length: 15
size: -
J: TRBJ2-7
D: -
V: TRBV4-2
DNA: TGTGCCAGCAGCCAAGGAGAGGGGCGCAGAGTCGAGCAGTACTTC
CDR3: CASSQGEGRRVEQYF

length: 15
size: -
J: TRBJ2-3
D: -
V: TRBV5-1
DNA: TGCGCCAGCAGCCGAGACAGTCTTTCCACAGATACGCAGTATTTT
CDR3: CASSRDSLSTDTQYF

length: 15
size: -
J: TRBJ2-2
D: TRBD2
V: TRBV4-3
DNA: TGCGCCAGCAGCAAGGGGAGGGCCGGGGCCGGGGAGCTGTTTTTT
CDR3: CASSKGRAGAGELFF

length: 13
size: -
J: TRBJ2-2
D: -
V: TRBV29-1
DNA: TGCAGCGTTGCTCCAGGGGGGGCCGGGGAGCTGTTTTTT
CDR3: CSVAPGGAGELFF

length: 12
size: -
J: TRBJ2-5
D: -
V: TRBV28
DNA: TGTGCCAGCAGTTTGGGGACGGAGACCCAGTACTTC
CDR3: CASSLGTETQYF

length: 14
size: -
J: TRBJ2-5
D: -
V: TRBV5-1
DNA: TGCGCCAGCAGCCTACAAACCTTCGAAGAGACCCAGTACTTC
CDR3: CASSLQTFEETQYF

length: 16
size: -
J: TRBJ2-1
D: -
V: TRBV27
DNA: TGTGCCAGCAGTTCGAGCAAGAGGGGTTCCTACAATGAGCAGTTCTTC
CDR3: CASSSSKRGSYNEQFF

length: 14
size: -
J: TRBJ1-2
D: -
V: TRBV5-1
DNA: TGCGCCAGCAGCACTAAGACAGGACCCAGTGGCTACACCTTC
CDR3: CASSTKTGPSGYTF

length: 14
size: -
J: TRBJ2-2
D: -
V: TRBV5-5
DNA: TGTGCCAGCAGCCCGCCCTCCACTAGGAATGGCCTGTTTTTT
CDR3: CASSPPSTRNGLFF

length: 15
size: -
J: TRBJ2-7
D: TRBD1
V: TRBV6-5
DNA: TGTGCCAGCAGTTCCGGGACAGGGGCCCTCTACGAGCAGTACTTC
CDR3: CASSSGTGALYEQYF

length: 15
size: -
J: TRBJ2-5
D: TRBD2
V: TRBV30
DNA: TGTGCCTGGAGTGTACCCCGCGGGAGCGGTGAGACCCAGTACTTC
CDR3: CAWSVPRGSGETQYF

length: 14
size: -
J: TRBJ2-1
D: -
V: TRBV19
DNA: TGTGCCAGTAGTCCCCGGAGAGGGTGGAATGAGCAGTTCTTC
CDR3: CASSPRRGWNEQFF

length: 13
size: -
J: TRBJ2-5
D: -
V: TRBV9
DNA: TGTGCCAGCAGCGTAGACGTCGCAGAGACCCAGTACTTC
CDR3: CASSVDVAETQYF

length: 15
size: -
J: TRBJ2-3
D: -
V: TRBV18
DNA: TGTGCCAGCTCACCGCTTGTGGGGAGCACAGATACGCAGTATTTT
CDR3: CASSPLVGSTDTQYF

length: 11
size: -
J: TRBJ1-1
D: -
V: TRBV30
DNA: TGTGCCCAAGGGGAGGGCACTGAAGCTTTCTTT
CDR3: CAQGEGTEAFF

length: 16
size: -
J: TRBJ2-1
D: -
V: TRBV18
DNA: TGTGCCAGCTCACCACCTGGGGCTAGCCCTTACAATGAGCAGTTCTTC
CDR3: CASSPPGASPYNEQFF

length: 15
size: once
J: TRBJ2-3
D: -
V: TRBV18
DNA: TGTGCCAGCTCACCACAAAAGGGGGTTACAGATACGCAGTATTTT
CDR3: CASSPQKGVTDTQYF

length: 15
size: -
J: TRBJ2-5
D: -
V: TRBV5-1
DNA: TGCGCCAGCAGCTTGGGAACCCAACGGCGAGAGACCCAGTACTTC
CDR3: CASSLGTQRRETQYF

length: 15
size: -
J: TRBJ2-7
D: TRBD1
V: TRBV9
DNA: TGTGCCAGCAGCGTAGGTGACAGGGTTTCCTACGAGCAGTACTTC
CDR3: CASSVGDRVSYEQYF

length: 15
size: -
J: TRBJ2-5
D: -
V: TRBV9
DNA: TGTGCCAGCAGCGTAGATTCCGGGCAACAAGAGACCCAGTACTTC
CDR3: CASSVDSGQQETQYF

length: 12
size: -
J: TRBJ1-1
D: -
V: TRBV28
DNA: TGTGCCAGCAGTTTATCTCAGGGCCGAGCTTTCTTT
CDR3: CASSLSQGRAFF

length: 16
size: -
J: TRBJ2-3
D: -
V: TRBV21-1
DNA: TGTGCCAGCAGCGCGGGACTAGCGGGAGAGTCAGATACGCAGTATTTT
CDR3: CASSAGLAGESDTQYF

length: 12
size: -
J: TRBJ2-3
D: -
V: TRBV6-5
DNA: TGTGCCAGCAGCAGCTCCGGGGATACGCAGTATTTT
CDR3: CASSSSGDTQYF

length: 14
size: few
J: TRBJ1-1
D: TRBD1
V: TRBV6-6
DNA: TGTGCCAGCAGTTACGGGACAGGGGTGCCTGAAGCTTTCTTT
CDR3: CASSYGTGVPEAFF

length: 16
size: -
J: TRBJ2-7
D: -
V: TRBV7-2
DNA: TGTGCCAGCAGCTTAGGGACTGGGAGGTTGGTGATCGAGCAGTACTTC
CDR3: CASSLGTGRLVIEQYF